The rows below give T cell receptor beta chains drawn from one sample of a study of PD-1 blockade in classical Hodgkin lymphoma. The assay was immunoSEQ multiplex PCR, and TCRdb's table has in-frame clones only and misses some. The sample lists 45,000 to 55,000 clones; approximately 84% were seen once. The source material was peripheral blood mononuclear cells (PBMCs), sampled at baseline. Receptors originate from a human donor with classical Hodgkin lymphoma. Each CDR3 is given with its conserved first and last residue. The D gene is left open where the match is weak. Size is stated for part of the rows, as once, few or many counts, or as a class when the clone is expanded.

v_call: TRBV6-6; d_call: TRBD2; clone_size: .; j_call: TRBJ2-3; cdr3_nt: TGTGCCCACCGACTAGCGGGAGAAGATACGCAGTATTTT; cdr3_aa: CAHRLAGEDTQYF
v_call: TRBV6-6; d_call: .; clone_size: .; j_call: TRBJ2-1; cdr3_nt: .; cdr3_aa: CASRTGFGEGIFF
v_call: TRBV5-6; d_call: .; clone_size: .; j_call: TRBJ1-2; cdr3_nt: TGTGCCAGCAGCTTGGTAGGGGTTTTGAATGGCTACACCTTC; cdr3_aa: CASSLVGVLNGYTF
v_call: TRBV19; d_call: .; clone_size: .; j_call: TRBJ1-2; cdr3_nt: TGTGCCAGTAGCTACGACACAGTGACCTATGGCTACACCTTC; cdr3_aa: CASSYDTVTYGYTF
v_call: TRBV12-5; d_call: .; clone_size: .; j_call: TRBJ1-1; cdr3_nt: TGTGCTAGTGGTTTGGTACCGGCGAACACTGAAGCTTTCTTT; cdr3_aa: CASGLVPANTEAFF
v_call: TRBV30; d_call: .; clone_size: once; j_call: TRBJ2-6; cdr3_nt: TGTGCCTGGAGTGTTACCGCTACTGGGGCCAACGTCCTGACTTTC; cdr3_aa: CAWSVTATGANVLTF
v_call: TRBV7-9; d_call: .; clone_size: few; j_call: TRBJ2-1; cdr3_nt: TGTGCCAGCAGCCCCCGTCCGGGACTCGGGTACAATGAGCAGTTCTTC; cdr3_aa: CASSPRPGLGYNEQFF
v_call: TRBV11-2; d_call: TRBD1; clone_size: .; j_call: TRBJ2-1; cdr3_nt: TGTGCCAGCAGGGGGACAGTCTACAATGAGCAGTTCTTC; cdr3_aa: CASRGTVYNEQFF
v_call: TRBV30; d_call: .; clone_size: .; j_call: TRBJ2-2; cdr3_nt: TGTGCCTGGAGTCCCCCTAGCGCCGGGGAGCTGTTTTTT; cdr3_aa: CAWSPPSAGELFF
v_call: TRBV18; d_call: .; clone_size: .; j_call: TRBJ1-1; cdr3_nt: TGTGCCAGCTCACCCCCCGACAGGTTTGAGGGTACTGAAGCTTTCTTT; cdr3_aa: CASSPPDRFEGTEAFF
v_call: TRBV7-2; d_call: TRBD1; clone_size: .; j_call: TRBJ1-5; cdr3_nt: TGTGCCAGCAGCTTAGACCGGACAGGGTATCAGCCCCAGCATTTT; cdr3_aa: CASSLDRTGYQPQHF
v_call: TRBV30; d_call: TRBD1; clone_size: .; j_call: TRBJ1-2; cdr3_nt: TGTGCCTGGAGGCCGACAGGGATCTATGGCTACACCTTC; cdr3_aa: CAWRPTGIYGYTF
v_call: TRBV6-4; d_call: .; clone_size: few; j_call: TRBJ1-1; cdr3_nt: TGTGCCACCTCACAGGGCCCGAACACTGAAGCTTTCTTT; cdr3_aa: CATSQGPNTEAFF
v_call: TRBV6-5; d_call: .; clone_size: few; j_call: TRBJ1-3; cdr3_nt: TGTGCCAGCAGTAACGGACACACCATATATTTT; cdr3_aa: CASSNGHTIYF
v_call: TRBV9; d_call: .; clone_size: .; j_call: TRBJ2-3; cdr3_nt: TGTGCCAGCAGCGTAGGGACAGAGACAGATACGCAGTATTTT; cdr3_aa: CASSVGTETDTQYF
v_call: TRBV30; d_call: .; clone_size: .; j_call: TRBJ1-2; cdr3_nt: TGTGCCTGGTCTTACCGGGGCGTTGAGGGAGGCTACACCTTC; cdr3_aa: CAWSYRGVEGGYTF
v_call: TRBV5-1; d_call: .; clone_size: .; j_call: TRBJ2-5; cdr3_nt: TGCGCCAGCAGCTTGAAACCATTAGGAGAGACCCAGTACTTC; cdr3_aa: CASSLKPLGETQYF
v_call: TRBV11-3; d_call: .; clone_size: .; j_call: TRBJ2-5; cdr3_nt: TGTGCCAGCAGCTTTGAGTCAGGGAGGATAGAGACCCAGTACTTC; cdr3_aa: CASSFESGRIETQYF
v_call: TRBV11-1; d_call: TRBD2; clone_size: .; j_call: TRBJ2-1; cdr3_nt: TGTGCCAGCAGCTTTGGCGGGAGCGCCGGGTACAATGAGCAGTTCTTC; cdr3_aa: CASSFGGSAGYNEQFF
v_call: TRBV10-3; d_call: .; clone_size: .; j_call: TRBJ1-6; cdr3_nt: TGTGCCATCAGTGAAGTTAGTAAGTTTTCACCCCTCCACTTT; cdr3_aa: CAISEVSKFSPLHF
v_call: TRBV30; d_call: .; clone_size: .; j_call: TRBJ2-3; cdr3_nt: TGTGCCTGGAGTCTTTACACAGATACGCAGTATTTT; cdr3_aa: CAWSLYTDTQYF
v_call: TRBV9; d_call: TRBD2; clone_size: .; j_call: TRBJ2-1; cdr3_nt: TGTGCCAGCAGCGTAGGGACTAGCGGGAGGTACAATGAGCAGTTCTTC; cdr3_aa: CASSVGTSGRYNEQFF
v_call: TRBV11-2; d_call: .; clone_size: .; j_call: TRBJ2-3; cdr3_nt: TGTGCCAGCAGCTTTAACTGGCTCCGCACTAGCACAGATACGCAGTATTTT; cdr3_aa: CASSFNWLRTSTDTQYF
v_call: TRBV7-9; d_call: .; clone_size: .; j_call: TRBJ1-2; cdr3_nt: TGTGCCAGCAGCACCAGATCGCCTATGCGGTACACCTTC; cdr3_aa: CASSTRSPMRYTF
v_call: TRBV15; d_call: .; clone_size: few; j_call: TRBJ1-2; cdr3_nt: TGTGCCACCAGCAGAGCAGGGGCTGCCTATGGCTACACCTTC; cdr3_aa: CATSRAGAAYGYTF
v_call: TRBV5-4; d_call: .; clone_size: .; j_call: TRBJ2-3; cdr3_nt: TGTGCCAGCAGCTTCAGGAGGGAAAGAACAGATACGCAGTATTTT; cdr3_aa: CASSFRRERTDTQYF
v_call: TRBV5-5; d_call: .; clone_size: .; j_call: TRBJ1-4; cdr3_nt: TGTGCCAGCAGCTTGGGCGCGGGTGAAAAACTGTTTTTT; cdr3_aa: CASSLGAGEKLFF
v_call: TRBV5-1; d_call: .; clone_size: .; j_call: TRBJ1-1; cdr3_nt: TGCGCCAGCAGCTTGTACTCCGCAGGGGCCGAGTGGGGCACTGAAGCTTTCTTT; cdr3_aa: CASSLYSAGAEWGTEAFF
v_call: TRBV19; d_call: .; clone_size: .; j_call: TRBJ1-1; cdr3_nt: TGTGCCAGTAACATGGGGGGTGCCGATAGGGCTTTCTTT; cdr3_aa: CASNMGGADRAFF
v_call: TRBV29-1; d_call: .; clone_size: once; j_call: TRBJ2-1; cdr3_nt: TGCAGCGTCCGGGACACCACCTACAATGAGCAGTTCTTC; cdr3_aa: CSVRDTTYNEQFF
v_call: TRBV27; d_call: TRBD2; clone_size: .; j_call: TRBJ2-3; cdr3_nt: TGTGCCAGCAGTTTATCCCCGCCCTCCAGCGGGAGAGATACGCAGTATTTT; cdr3_aa: CASSLSPPSSGRDTQYF
v_call: TRBV6-5; d_call: .; clone_size: .; j_call: TRBJ2-5; cdr3_nt: TGTGCCAGCAGTTACTCGGGGGAGACCCAGTACTTC; cdr3_aa: CASSYSGETQYF
v_call: TRBV10-3; d_call: TRBD1; clone_size: once; j_call: TRBJ1-5; cdr3_nt: TGTGCCATCAGTGAGTCGACAGGGATGGGTCAGCCCCAGCATTTT; cdr3_aa: CAISESTGMGQPQHF
v_call: TRBV12-5; d_call: TRBD2; clone_size: .; j_call: TRBJ2-2; cdr3_nt: TGTGCTAGCTATACTAGCGGGAGTCCCAGGGAGCTGTTTTTT; cdr3_aa: CASYTSGSPRELFF
v_call: TRBV29-1; d_call: TRBD2; clone_size: .; j_call: TRBJ2-1; cdr3_nt: TGCAGCGGATCGACTAGCGGGCGTTACAATGAGCAGTTCTTC; cdr3_aa: CSGSTSGRYNEQFF
v_call: TRBV7-9; d_call: .; clone_size: .; j_call: TRBJ2-1; cdr3_nt: TGTGCCAGCAGCCCCCCAGGCAATGAGCAGTTCTTC; cdr3_aa: CASSPPGNEQFF
v_call: TRBV11-1; d_call: TRBD2; clone_size: few; j_call: TRBJ2-3; cdr3_nt: TGTGCCAGCAGCCTGAGCGGGACCCACACAGATACGCAGTATTTT; cdr3_aa: CASSLSGTHTDTQYF
v_call: TRBV7-8; d_call: .; clone_size: .; j_call: TRBJ1-2; cdr3_nt: TGTGCCAGCAGCTCAAGGGATAACTATGGCTACACCTTC; cdr3_aa: CASSSRDNYGYTF
v_call: TRBV30; d_call: .; clone_size: .; j_call: TRBJ2-2; cdr3_nt: TGTGCCTGGGACCGTCAAGGGACCGGGGAGCTGTTTTTT; cdr3_aa: CAWDRQGTGELFF
v_call: TRBV4-3; d_call: .; clone_size: .; j_call: TRBJ1-1; cdr3_nt: TGCGCCAGCAGCCAAGATCGAATGGGCAGACGACACACTGAAGCTTTCTTT; cdr3_aa: CASSQDRMGRRHTEAFF
v_call: TRBV5-1; d_call: .; clone_size: .; j_call: TRBJ1-4; cdr3_nt: TGCGCCAGCAGACCCGCATCGACTAATGAAAAACTGTTTTTT; cdr3_aa: CASRPASTNEKLFF
v_call: TRBV7-9; d_call: TRBD1; clone_size: .; j_call: TRBJ1-2; cdr3_nt: TGTGCCAGCAGTCCTCCTACAGGGGCTTACAACTATGGCTACACCTTC; cdr3_aa: CASSPPTGAYNYGYTF
v_call: TRBV10-3; d_call: .; clone_size: .; j_call: TRBJ1-5; cdr3_nt: TGTGCCATCAGTGAGTCGGATCAGCCCCAGCATTTT; cdr3_aa: CAISESDQPQHF
v_call: TRBV25-1; d_call: TRBD1; clone_size: .; j_call: TRBJ1-1; cdr3_nt: TGTGCCAGCAGCTCGCATCCGGGACAGGGGGTGGGGACTGAAGCTTTCTTT; cdr3_aa: CASSSHPGQGVGTEAFF
v_call: TRBV2; d_call: .; clone_size: .; j_call: TRBJ2-5; cdr3_nt: TGTGCCAGCAGGGACTCCCTGGAGACCCAGTACTTC; cdr3_aa: CASRDSLETQYF